This T cell receptor (beta chain) came from a study of cytomegalovirus exposure and HLA in healthy donors (dated by TCRdb to the late 2010s). General notes on the study: An earlier analysis of approximately 640 of the donors reported 250 to 300 Gb of sequence data and 100 million to 140 million unique TCR beta sequences from some 180 million T cells. Genome-wide SNP genotypes for about 60% of the roughly 700 donors were used in a later genetic analysis, which treated that subset as a discovery cohort. A later analysis re-analyzed previously published TCR beta repertoires from approximately 700 donors and added high-resolution HLA genotyping to study TCR occurrence patterns. High-throughput TCR immunosequencing, statistical association of individual TCRs with disease status, and machine learning were combined to predict cytomegalovirus infection status. The genetic ancestry cluster associated with self-reported Caucasian donors included around 76% of the roughly 400 genotyped donors. Both class I and class II loci were covered by HLA typing, at four-digit resolution. Alongside the repertoire data, information on donor age, sex, ethnicity and CMV serostatus was compiled. An earlier analysis of nearly 600 of the donors applied high-throughput TCR beta sequencing to assess whether each TCR beta V gene segment acted as functional or pseudogenic. All discovery cohort repertoires had been generated on a single sequencing platform. On average, roughly 240,000 unique TCR beta nucleotide sequences were sequenced per donor among several hundred genotyped donors of the cohort, with 15% to 20% of those sequences being non-productive. In the later analysis, no new phenotypic data were used to find candidate immune exposures; instead, reliance was placed on TCR beta sequences and their occurrence across donors. The study aimed to test whether cataloging public T cell receptors could reveal signatures of past pathogen exposure. Four to six DR-DQ haplotypes were handled as single units for association and clustering, since linkage in the cohort was strong. The number of typed donors differed by locus: about 629-640 for A, B, C, DRB1 and DQB1; approximately 520 for DQA1; 606 for DPA1; and roughly 470 for DPB1. The study used immunosequencing to profile the T cell repertoires of some 600 subjects and linked those repertoires to cytomegalovirus serostatus. Besides the first cohort of roughly 700 subjects, a separate validation cohort made up of over 100 different subjects was used. An early release covering more than 500 HLA-typed donors comprised roughly 300 gigabases of sequencing data and tens of millions of unique TCR sequences.

The library came from the immunoSEQ multiplex PCR assay. A mixture of 60 forward primers for TCR Vbeta segments and 13 reverse primers for TCR Jbeta segments was used in the multiplex PCR. The CDR3 region of rearranged TCR beta genes was amplified from genomic DNA with a multiplex PCR assay. The Illumina HiSeq System was used to sequence the amplified TCR beta libraries as 87-base-pair reads. The original methods were these. In a later analysis, around 80 million unique TCR beta chains were counted across the 666 repertoires, and about 10 million of these chains were shared by at least two donors. Raw reads were error-corrected and collapsed into unique sequences by a nearest-neighbor algorithm in which closely related sequences were merged to remove PCR and sequencing errors. To assign V, D and J gene segments, CDR3 sequences were aligned to IMGT reference sequences. Each retained sequence needed at least a six-nucleotide match to both a V gene segment and a J gene segment. Rearrangements were called productive when the CDR3 lacked stop codons and stayed in frame with V and J; all others were non-productive. Following IMGT convention, CDR3 was defined as the stretch from the second conserved V-encoded cysteine to the conserved J-encoded phenylalanine. The earlier analysis of more than 450 of the donors excluded sequences that lacked an unambiguous match to a single V gene segment. An earlier analysis of several hundred of the donors called V segments functional above 56.7% productive rearrangements and segregating when the between-donor standard deviation exceeded 5%. To diagnose cytomegalovirus status from the catalog of TCR beta chain sequences, a statistical classification framework was built. In a later analysis, V and J genes were assigned by comparing TCR nucleotide sequences against IMGT/GENE-DB human TR gene sequences. A later analysis assigned CDR3 sequences and most-parsimonious VDJ recombination scenarios with the TCRdist pipeline. A later analysis defined each TCR beta chain by its CDR3 amino acid sequence plus V-gene family, and excluded reads lacking a unique V-gene family. In a later analysis, fewer than 600 highly shared, low-generation-probability nucleotide sequences were removed to address suspected cross-contamination and a sequencing artifact. In a later analysis, a clonal expansion index was calculated for each public chain from normalized within-repertoire ranks of inferred template counts. A later analysis computed generation probabilities with a VDJ recombination model fitted to out-of-frame rearrangements, and checked the results against IGoR. In a later analysis, hypergeometric tests were used to score TCR-TCR, TCR-HLA and TCR-CMV co-occurrence, with a repertoire-size bias correction applied to TCR pairs. To estimate false discovery rates, a later analysis permuted the HLA or CMV assignments 20 times. In a later analysis, co-occurring TCRs were grouped with DBSCAN, and TCRdist sequence similarity was added when clustering was performed within HLA-allele-positive subsets. Repertoires with fewer than 30,000 or more than 120,000 public chains were left out of co-occurrence clustering, as were four to six repertoires with anomalous nucleotide sharing. Here the immuneACCESS table is served through TCRdb, limited to in-frame sequences with V and J called. Missing clones are a known gap in these copies; in checked studies unresolved V genes cover under half, and the rest lacks a known reason. That table is the source of V, J and clone size, and D and trimming were worked out from the DNA. This sample lists some 150,000 clones; around 85% were detected once. Roughly 4.5% of the sample goes to the ten largest clones.

CDR1 and CDR2 were assigned from the germline V gene (reference sequence) as SGHNT and YYREEE. V is shortened by 6 bases, J by 1 base, and the region joining them spans 11 bases. CDR3 length: 14 amino acids, cysteine to phenylalanine. The kept DNA is CDR3 alone, 42 bases in frame from the first base. On the study overall, not on this receptor specifically: Because some donors lacked HLA typing at each locus, the association tests relied only on the typed subset. Most TCR sequences were observed very rarely across donors, whereas some public TCRs were present in many individuals. Strong co-occurrence of HLA alleles, especially DR and DQ, made assigning TCR associations to individual alleles difficult. According to a later analysis, most CMV-associated TCR beta chains appeared to be HLA-restricted, and the HLA associations seemed to be driven largely by CMV exposure. In vitro tests confirmed that a few of the cytomegalovirus-associated TCR beta chains recognize cytomegalovirus antigens. At a false discovery rate of 0.05, a later analysis linked roughly 17,000 TCR beta sequences to specific HLA alleles. A further reported finding was that TCR beta sequences accurately predicted the HLA-A and HLA-B alleles for most subjects in the first cohort. Because counts were too low, about 17 rarely observed V segments, including chromosome 9 orphons, were excluded from the earlier analysis of under 650 of the donors. According to a later analysis, TCR association rates differed among HLA loci, with DRB1 alleles showing the most associated TCRs and HLA-C alleles showing the fewest. Because the 87-base-pair reads could not distinguish some IMGT-functional V segments, including TRBV6-2 and TRBV6-3, those segments were excluded. Linkage disequilibrium might explain the correlated functional status among segregating V segments, but an unknown experimental factor could not be excluded. A total of 150 to 200 TCR beta chains were listed by the study as associated with cytomegalovirus. V-gene and J-gene trimming of TCR beta chains was associated with a missense DCLRE1C variant in a later genetic analysis, and the association was replicated in an independent cohort. In a later analysis, HLA-associated TCR beta chains were found to be more clonally expanded and to have lower generation probabilities than equally common non-associated chains. According to a later analysis, parvovirus B19, influenza, CMV and Epstein-Barr virus appeared linked to several top co-occurrence clusters. The authors suggested that the approach could potentially be generalized to other disease states and immunological phenotypes. In an earlier analysis of fewer than 750 of the donors, most TCR beta V segments were observed in productive rearrangements about 87% or about 30% of the time, broadly matching IMGT annotations. Sequencing depth was assumed to be roughly uniform across donors in the presence/absence analyses, though that assumption may not hold. A group of highly shared sequence variants was considered likely to be a technical artifact of the sequencing pipeline. In this cohort, only TCR beta chains were sequenced, and detectable features were limited by the absence of alpha or paired-chain data. For the cohort, immune exposure information was limited to CMV serostatus. The classifier was reported to diagnose cytomegalovirus status with high specificity and sensitivity in both the original cohort and the validation cohort. Compared with the roughly 700-donor mean, donors in an Asian-associated ancestry cluster had fewer N-insertions in productive TCRs, according to a later genetic analysis.

The cohort comprised under 700 healthy bone marrow donors. All cohort members were sampled while nominally healthy, although unrecorded immune exposures were likely present. The donor was CMV seropositive and was included in the group of around 300 seropositive cohort members. Every donor gave a peripheral blood sample, and the peripheral blood mononuclear cells from that sample were used for TCR beta sequencing. The Qiagen DNeasy Blood Extraction Kit was used to extract genomic DNA from the blood cell samples. For this clone: Its specific antigen is unknown. The record has no base qualities; no much larger clone is one base away.

The TCR originated in a man aged 35-49 years in good health and CMV-seropositive. The V and J segments used are TRBV5-4 and TRBJ1-3, and possibly TRBD1, on 5 matching bases. Sequencing was carried out using PBMCs. The nucleotide sequence reads TGTGCCAGCAAGCCTAGGGGATCTGGAAACACCATATATTTT. It encodes CASKPRGSGNTIYF.